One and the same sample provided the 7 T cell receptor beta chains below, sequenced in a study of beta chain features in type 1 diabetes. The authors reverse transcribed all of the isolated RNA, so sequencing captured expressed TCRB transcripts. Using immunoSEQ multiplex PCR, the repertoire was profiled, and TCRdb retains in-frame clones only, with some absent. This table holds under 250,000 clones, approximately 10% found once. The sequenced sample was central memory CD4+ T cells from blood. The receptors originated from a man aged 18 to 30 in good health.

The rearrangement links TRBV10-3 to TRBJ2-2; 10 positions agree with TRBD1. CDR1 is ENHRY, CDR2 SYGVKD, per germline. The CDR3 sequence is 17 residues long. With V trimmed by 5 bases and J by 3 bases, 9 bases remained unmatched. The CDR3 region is CAISRGQGRSDTGELFF. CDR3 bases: TGTGCCATCAGTAGGGGACAGGGGCGGTCGGACACCGGGGAGCTGTTTTTT.

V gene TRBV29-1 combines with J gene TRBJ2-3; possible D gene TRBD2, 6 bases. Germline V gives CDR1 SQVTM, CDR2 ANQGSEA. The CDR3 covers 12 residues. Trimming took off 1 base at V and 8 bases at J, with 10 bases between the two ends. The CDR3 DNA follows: TGCAGCGTTGAAGGTGGGACTTTTACGCAGTATTTT. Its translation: CSVEGGTFTQYF.

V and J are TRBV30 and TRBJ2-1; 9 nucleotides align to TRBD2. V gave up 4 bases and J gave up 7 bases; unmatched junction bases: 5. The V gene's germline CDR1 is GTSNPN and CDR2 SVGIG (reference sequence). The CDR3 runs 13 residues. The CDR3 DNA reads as TGTGCCTGGAATCGGCTAGCGGGGAATGAGCAGTTCTTC. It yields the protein CAWNRLAGNEQFF.

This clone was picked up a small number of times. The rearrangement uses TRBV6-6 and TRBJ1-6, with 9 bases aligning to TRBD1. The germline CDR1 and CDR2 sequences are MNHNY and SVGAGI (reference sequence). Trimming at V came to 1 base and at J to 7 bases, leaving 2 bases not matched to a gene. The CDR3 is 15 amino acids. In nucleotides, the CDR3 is TGTGCCAGCAGTTACTTAGGACAGGGGAATTCACCCCTCCACTTT. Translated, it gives CASSYLGQGNSPLHF.

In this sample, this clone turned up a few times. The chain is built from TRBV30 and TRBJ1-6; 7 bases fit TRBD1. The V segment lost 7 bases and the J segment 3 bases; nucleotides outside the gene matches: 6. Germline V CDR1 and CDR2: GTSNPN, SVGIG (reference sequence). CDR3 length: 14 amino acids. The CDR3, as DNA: TGTGCCTTTCGACAGGGTGACTATAATTCACCCCTCCACTTT. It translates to CAFRQGDYNSPLHF.

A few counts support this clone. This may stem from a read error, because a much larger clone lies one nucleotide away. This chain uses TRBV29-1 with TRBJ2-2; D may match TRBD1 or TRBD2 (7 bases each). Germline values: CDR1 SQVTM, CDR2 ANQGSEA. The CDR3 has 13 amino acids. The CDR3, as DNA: TGCCGCGTTGGGAGGGGGCACACCGGGGAGCTGTTTTTT. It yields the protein CRVGRGHTGELFF.

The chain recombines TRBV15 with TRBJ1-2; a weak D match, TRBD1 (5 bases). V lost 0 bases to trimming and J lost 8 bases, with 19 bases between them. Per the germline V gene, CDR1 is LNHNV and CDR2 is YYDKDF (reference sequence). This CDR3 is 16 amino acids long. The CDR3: CATSRDLTGAGDGYTF. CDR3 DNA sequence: TGTGCCACCAGCAGAGATTTAACAGGCGCCGGGGACGGCTACACCTTC.